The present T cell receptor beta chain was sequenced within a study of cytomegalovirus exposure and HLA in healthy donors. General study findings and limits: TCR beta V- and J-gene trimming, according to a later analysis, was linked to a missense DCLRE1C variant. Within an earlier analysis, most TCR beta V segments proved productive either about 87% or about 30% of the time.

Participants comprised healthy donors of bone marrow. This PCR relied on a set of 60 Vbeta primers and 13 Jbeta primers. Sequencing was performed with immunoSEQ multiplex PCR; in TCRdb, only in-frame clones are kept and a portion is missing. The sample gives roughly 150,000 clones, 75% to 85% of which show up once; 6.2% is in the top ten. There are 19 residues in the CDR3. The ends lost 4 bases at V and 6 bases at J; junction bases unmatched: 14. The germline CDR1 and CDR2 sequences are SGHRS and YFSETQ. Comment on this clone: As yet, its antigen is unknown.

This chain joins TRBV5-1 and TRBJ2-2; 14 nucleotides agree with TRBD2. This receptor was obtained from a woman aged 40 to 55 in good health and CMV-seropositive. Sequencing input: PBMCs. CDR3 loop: CASSIGLAGGERYAGELFF. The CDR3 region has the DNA TGCGCCAGCAGCATCGGACTAGCGGGAGGAGAACGTTACGCCGGGGAGCTGTTTTTT.